The sequence of this TCR beta chain was determined in a study of T cell responses to AZD1222 COVID-19 vaccine. This clone was seen a single time. What it recognizes is unknown. V gave up 5 bases and J gave up 7 bases; unmatched junction bases: 11. The CDR3 contains 15 residues. Germline V lookup: CDR1 SGHNT, CDR2 YENEEA. Study results and limitations: Clonal diversity may have been underestimated in mostly white British donors. Epitopes outside B.1.351 and B.1.1.7 mutated regions reportedly drew nearly half of spike TCRs.

The protocol was immunoSEQ multiplex PCR, while the TCRdb copy is restricted to in-frame clones and leaves out a portion. The table has some 140,000 clones, 85% to 90% seen once. The chain combines TRBV11-3 with TRBJ2-5; 9 positions agree with TRBD2. The clonotype originates from an adult in good health. The material was peripheral blood, obtained on day 0 of MenACWY control vaccination. CDR3 nucleotide sequence: TGTGCCAGCAGCCCTACCTTAGCGGGAGAGGTGACCCAGTACTTC. It specifies CASSPTLAGEVTQYF. The variable domain in full, with the rest retrieved from reference TRBV11-3 and TRBJ2-5, is EAGVVQSPRYKIIEKKQPVAFWCNPISGHNTLYWYLQNLGQGPELLIRYENEEAVDDSQLPKDRFSAERLKGVDSTLKIQPAELGDSAVYLCASSPTLAGEVTQYFGPGTRLLVL.